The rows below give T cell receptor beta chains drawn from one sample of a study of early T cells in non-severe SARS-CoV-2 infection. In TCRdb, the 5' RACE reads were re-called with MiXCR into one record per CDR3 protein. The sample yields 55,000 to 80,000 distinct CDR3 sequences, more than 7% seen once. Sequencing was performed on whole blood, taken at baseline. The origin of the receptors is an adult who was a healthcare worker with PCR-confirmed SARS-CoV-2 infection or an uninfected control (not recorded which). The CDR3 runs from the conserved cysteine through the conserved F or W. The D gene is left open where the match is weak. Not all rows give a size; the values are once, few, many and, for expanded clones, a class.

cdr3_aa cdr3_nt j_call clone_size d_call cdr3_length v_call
CASSKDRLRVFGTEAFF TGTGCCAGCAGCAAGGACAGATTAAGGGTATTTGGAACTGAAGCTTTCTTT TRBJ1-1 few . 17 TRBV21-1
CSARVPSAGAETQYF TGCAGTGCTAGGGTCCCCTCGGCGGGAGCAGAGACCCAGTACTTC TRBJ2-5 few TRBD2 15 TRBV20-1
CASRSPPTDTQYF TGCGCCAGCAGGTCTCCCCCCACAGATACGCAGTATTTT TRBJ2-3 few . 13 TRBV5-1
CASSLGPWTSGNNEQFF TGTGCCAGCAGCTTAGGTCCGTGGACTAGCGGCAACAATGAGCAGTTCTTC TRBJ2-1 . TRBD2 17 TRBV7-8
CASMDREGAGANVLTF TGTGCCAGCATGGACAGGGAAGGGGCTGGGGCCAACGTCCTGACTTTC TRBJ2-6 . TRBD1 16 TRBV25-1
CASTNLATEQFF TGTGCCAGCACCAACTTGGCGACAGAGCAGTTCTTC TRBJ2-1 many . 12 TRBV7-3
CASSSSPSGQGGEKLFF TGCGCCAGCAGCTCCTCACCGAGCGGACAGGGGGGTGAAAAACTGTTTTTT TRBJ1-4 many TRBD1 17 TRBV5-1
CAISAAGTASGNTIYF TGTGCCATCAGTGCAGCCGGGACAGCTTCTGGAAACACCATATATTTT TRBJ1-3 . TRBD1 16 TRBV10-3
CSARQSYEQYF TGCAGTGCTAGGCAATCCTACGAGCAGTACTTC TRBJ2-7 few . 11 TRBV20-1
CASSFGPYGDRGTYEQYF TGTGCCAGCAGTTTTGGCCCGTACGGGGACAGGGGGACCTACGAGCAGTACTTC TRBJ2-7 . TRBD1 18 TRBV12-3/TRBV12-4
CASSYSIGGVETQYF TGTGCCAGCAGTTACTCGATCGGGGGCGTAGAGACCCAGTACTTC TRBJ2-5 . . 15 TRBV6-5
CASSLLPPGQETQYF TGCGCCAGCAGCTTGTTACCCCCAGGGCAAGAGACCCAGTACTTC TRBJ2-5 few . 15 TRBV5-1
CASSLGGTAYQETQYF TGTGCTAGCAGCTTGGGGGGAACCGCGTACCAAGAGACCCAGTACTTC TRBJ2-5 . . 16 TRBV7-7
CASSLFPTQYF TGTGCCAGCAGTTTATTTCCGACCCAGTACTTC TRBJ2-5 many . 11 TRBV27
CASSFSVAGELFF TGTGCCAGCAGCTTCTCGGTGGCCGGGGAGCTGTTTTTT TRBJ2-2 medium-sized . 13 TRBV11-3
CASSLGAEGPGDTQYF TGTGCCAGCAGCTTAGGCGCGGAGGGCCCAGGGGATACGCAGTATTTT TRBJ2-3 many . 16 TRBV7-9
CASSPPGQNNQPQHF TGTGCCAGCTCACCACCCGGACAGAACAATCAGCCCCAGCATTTT TRBJ1-5 few . 15 TRBV18
CAWAPPPGSGVRDTQYF TGTGCCTGGGCCCCGCCCCCTGGAAGCGGGGTTCGGGATACGCAGTATTTT TRBJ2-3 . TRBD2 17 TRBV30
CASSPGQGANEQFF TGTGCCAGCAGCCCCGGACAGGGGGCGAATGAGCAGTTCTTC TRBJ2-1 many TRBD1 14 TRBV5-4
CASSLRPQRGETQYF TGTGCCAGCAGCTTACGACCACAAAGGGGAGAGACCCAGTACTTC TRBJ2-5 few . 15 TRBV7-2
CASSLAEGDRTQFF TGTGCCAGCAGCTTGGCCGAGGGGGACAGGACCCAGTTCTTC TRBJ2-1 . TRBD1 14 TRBV5-4